This T cell receptor beta chain originates from a study of T cell changes during pregnancy in multiple sclerosis. The data were produced by immunoSEQ multiplex PCR, yet TCRdb's version contains in-frame clones alone and is incomplete. The top ten clones hold around 5.2% of a sample with 50,000 to 70,000 clones, about 91% of them seen once. A note on this clone: This sample includes further DNA sequences coding for the same CDR3.

The source is a female donor with multiple sclerosis, enrolled in a pregnancy study. Source: CD8+ T cells from peripheral blood mononuclear cells, taken before pregnancy.

The chain's CDR3 is CASSPGTDTQYF. In DNA form, the CDR3 reads TGTGCCAGCAGTCCCGGCACAGATACGCAGTATTTT. The rearrangement links TRBV27 to TRBJ2-3; D remains ambiguous. The CDR3 has 12 amino acids. Trimming took off 5 bases at V and 1 base at J, with 4 bases between the two ends. Germline V CDR1 and CDR2: MNHEY, SMNVEV (reference sequence).